These 14 T cell receptor beta chains were all obtained from the same sample, sequenced in a study of shared clonotypes between healthy human individuals. TCRdb's table, derived via immunoSEQ multiplex PCR, lists solely in-frame clones and lacks some. Altogether 850,000 to 1,100,000 clones are present, 60% to 80% being singletons, with the ten largest covering 0.89%. Sequenced input: memory CD4+ T cells from PBMCs. Described subset: CD45RA-negative fraction. Receptors were obtained from a young man in good health. Some clones in this sample may be carry-over from other donors' samples.

The chain is built from TRBV11-3 and TRBJ2-3; 11 nucleotides line up with TRBD2. The CDR3 loop spans 16 amino acids. The junction had 7 bases not matched to a gene; V was cut back by 4 bases and J by 4 bases. Germline lookup yields CDR1 SGHNT and CDR2 YENEEA. The CDR3, as DNA: TGTGCCAGCAGCTCAGTAGCGGGAGGGAAGCCAGATACGCAGTATTTT. This sequence encodes CASSSVAGGKPDTQYF.

This clone was observed a single time. The rearrangement uses TRBV7-8 and TRBJ1-5; D is ambiguous. This CDR3 has 17 amino acids. V dropped 6 bases and J dropped 2 bases, with 20 bases sitting between them. Germline CDR1 SGHVS, CDR2 FQNEAQ. The CDR3 DNA follows: TGTGCCAGCAGTCAGAACCCGGACCGATTCCGCAATCAGCCCCAGCATTTT. Its translation: CASSQNPDRFRNQPQHF. Complete variable domain (other parts from reference TRBV7-8 and TRBJ1-5): GAGVSQSPRYKVAKRGQDVALRCDPISGHVSLFWYQQALGQGPEFLTYFQNEAQLDKSGLPSDRFFAERPEGSVSTLKIQRTQQEDSAVYLCASSQNPDRFRNQPQHFGDGTRLSIL.

As DNA, the CDR3 is TGTGCCTGGAGTCCCACAGGGGCCGACTATGGCTACACCTTC. Protein: CAWSPTGADYGYTF. V and J are TRBV30 and TRBJ1-2; 7 nucleotides line up with TRBD1. Losses at the gene ends were 2 bases for V and 3 bases for J; bases not matched to a gene: 6. CDR3 length: 14 residues. Germline assignment: CDR1 GTSNPN and CDR2 SVGIG (reference sequence). Combining the CDR3 with reference TRBV30 and TRBJ1-2 gives the whole variable domain SQTIHQWPATLVQPVGSPLSLECTVEGTSNPNLYWYRQAAGRGLQLLFYSVGIGQISSEVPQNLSASRPQDRQFILSSKKLLLSDSGFYLCAWSPTGADYGYTFGSGTRLTVV.

The chain has TRBV6-5 and TRBJ1-1; 9 bases agree with TRBD1. V lost 2 bases to trimming and J lost 8 bases; unmatched junction nucleotides: 3. The CDR3 sequence is 13 residues long. CDR1 MNHEY and CDR2 SVGAGI come from the germline V gene. This CDR3 reads CASSYQGQGEAFF. In DNA form, the CDR3 reads TGTGCCAGCAGTTACCAGGGACAGGGAGAAGCTTTCTTT.

There are a few counts of this clone. The V and J genes are TRBV18 and TRBJ1-3; a possible D gene is TRBD1 (6 bases). The V gene's germline CDR1 is KGHSH and CDR2 LQKENI. The CDR3 contains 16 residues. V was clipped by 3 bases and J by 0 bases, with 12 bases between them. For the CDR3, the DNA is TGTGCCAGCTCACCGCGACAGGCGAACTCTGGAAACACCATATATTTT. It yields the protein CASSPRQANSGNTIYF.

J is TRBJ1-1 and V is TRBV2; 7 bases align to TRBD1. The CDR3 runs 15 residues. The germline V gene has CDR1 SNHLY and CDR2 FYNNEI. The junction had 8 bases not matched to a gene; V was cut back by 3 bases and J by 4 bases. DNA of the CDR3: TGTGCCAGCAGTGACTTGGCAGGGGGAGGCACTGAAGCTTTCTTT. Translation: CASSDLAGGGTEAFF. The full variable domain, rest sourced from reference TRBV2 and TRBJ1-1, is EPEVTQTPSHQVTQMGQEVILRCVPISNHLYFYWYRQILGQKVEFLVSFYNNEISEKSEIFDDQFSVERPDGSNFTLKIRSTKLEDSAMYFCASSDLAGGGTEAFFGQGTRLTVV.

The chain couples TRBV7-3 to TRBJ2-1; 7 bases are a match to TRBD2. This CDR3 comprises 15 residues. The V and J ends lost 0 bases and 10 bases, in that order; junction bases with no gene match: 9. Germline assignment: CDR1 SGHTA and CDR2 FQGTGA. CDR3 region: CASSLTGGPMGEQFF. As DNA, the CDR3 is TGTGCCAGCAGCTTAACGGGAGGGCCAATGGGGGAGCAGTTCTTC.

The V gene is TRBV28, the J gene TRBJ1-3, with D perhaps matching TRBD1 (5 bases). The V and J ends lost 6 bases and 4 bases respectively, with 13 bases between them. The CDR3 has 14 residues. From germline, CDR1 is MDHEN and CDR2 SYDVKM. The CDR3 loop is CASRTTVPGNTIYF. The DNA for the CDR3 is TGTGCCAGCAGAACGACAGTACCAGGAAACACCATATATTTT.

Concerning this clone itself: An end of the junction does not agree with germline; a read error may underlie this. Other DNA sequences within the sample encode an identical CDR3. The chain joins TRBV29-1 to TRBJ2-5, with D perhaps matching TRBD1 (6 bases). CDR3 size: 14 residues. CDR1 and CDR2 from the germline V gene are SQVTM and ANQGSEA. The CDR3 sequence: CSVEEGTIQETQYF. The CDR3 DNA reads TGCAGCGTCGAAGAAGGGACAATCCAAGAGACCCAGTACTTC.

The gene calls are TRBV6-5 and TRBJ2-7, with D possibly being TRBD1 or TRBD2 (5 bases each). Germline V lookup: CDR1 MNHEY, CDR2 SVGAGI. Trimming left V 7 bases short and J 3 bases short, with 16 bases between. The CDR3 length is 14 residues. Here the CDR3 reads CASNQPGRHYEQYF. CDR3 nucleotide sequence: TGTGCCAGCAACCAACCGGGACGACACTACGAGCAGTACTTC.

CDR3 loop: CASSFGGRVGEQYF. Written as DNA, the CDR3 is TGTGCCAGCAGCTTTGGGGGCAGGGTAGGCGAGCAGTACTTC. The chain recombines TRBV7-9 with TRBJ2-7; D might be TRBD1 (6 bases). The CDR3 extends over 14 amino acids. Germline V CDR1 and CDR2: SEHNR, FQNEAQ (reference sequence). The V and J ends lost 3 bases and 6 bases respectively, with 15 bases between them.

J is TRBJ1-2 and V is TRBV28; D is perhaps TRBD1 (5 bases). The CDR3 totals 15 residues. V gave up 4 bases and J gave up 1 base, with 13 bases separating them. Germline values: CDR1 MDHEN, CDR2 SYDVKM. This CDR3 reads CASSSSGEGNYGYTF. CDR3 DNA: TGTGCCAGCAGTTCCTCGGGGGAGGGTAACTATGGCTACACCTTC.

The chain has TRBV4-2 and TRBJ2-1; 14 bases fit TRBD2. Germline lookup yields CDR1 LGHNA and CDR2 YNFKEQ. Losses at the gene ends were 4 bases for V and 7 bases for J; bases not matched to a gene: 9. The CDR3 runs to 17 residues. For the CDR3, the DNA is TGTGCCAGCAGCCCCCGTGGGACTAGCGGGAGTTTGAATGAGCAGTTCTTC. As protein: CASSPRGTSGSLNEQFF.

This chain connects TRBV6-1 to TRBJ2-3; the D gene is possibly TRBD2 (5 bases). The germline V and J ends were trimmed by 3 bases and 2 bases, with 21 bases remaining between them. This CDR3 spans 18 amino acids. From germline, CDR1 is MNHNS and CDR2 SASEGT. The CDR3, as DNA: TGTGCCAGCAGTGAGACCCGCCGTTTGACCGGGGTCACAGATACGCAGTATTTT. Translating gives CASSETRRLTGVTDTQYF.